This T cell receptor beta chain was sequenced during a study of blood T cell repertoires in COVID-19. As for the study in general: Sites across the United States, Italy and Spain contributed samples from acute and convalescent COVID-19. Sample material is recorded as cDNA or gDNA derived from T cells, B-cell-depleted T cells, or PBMCs.

Source study methods: Using reference gene primer amplification, nucleated cell counts were estimated. Sequenced by immunoSEQ multiplex PCR; TCRdb stores in-frame clones only, minus some. For V, J and clone size, that table is used; D and trimming come from the DNA. The data contain approximately 68,000 clones, roughly 81% of them seen just once; the ten biggest clones take up around a tenth. J was trimmed by 2 bases and V by 1 base; bases with no gene match: 2. CDR1 and CDR2 from the germline V gene are SGHAT and FQNNGV. The CDR3 contains 14 residues. The sequenced sample consisted of peripheral blood. This chain joins TRBV11-2 and TRBJ2-7; 7 bases map to TRBD1. This TCR was recovered from a human donor in a cohort sampled during active COVID-19. This chain's CDR3 is CASSLGRGPYEQYF. The CDR3 nucleotides read TGTGCCAGCAGCTTAGGTAGGGGGCCCTACGAGCAGTACTTC.